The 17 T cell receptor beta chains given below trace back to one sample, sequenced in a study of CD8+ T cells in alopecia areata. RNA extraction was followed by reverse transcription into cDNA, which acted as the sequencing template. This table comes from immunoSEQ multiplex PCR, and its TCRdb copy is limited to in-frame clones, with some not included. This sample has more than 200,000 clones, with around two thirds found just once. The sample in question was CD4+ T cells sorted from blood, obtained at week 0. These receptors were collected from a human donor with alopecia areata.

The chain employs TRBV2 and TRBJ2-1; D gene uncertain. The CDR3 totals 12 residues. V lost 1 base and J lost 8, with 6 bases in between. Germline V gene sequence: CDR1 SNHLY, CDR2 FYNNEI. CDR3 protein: CASSEDWDEQFF. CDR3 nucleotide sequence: TGTGCCAGCAGTGAAGACTGGGATGAGCAGTTCTTC.

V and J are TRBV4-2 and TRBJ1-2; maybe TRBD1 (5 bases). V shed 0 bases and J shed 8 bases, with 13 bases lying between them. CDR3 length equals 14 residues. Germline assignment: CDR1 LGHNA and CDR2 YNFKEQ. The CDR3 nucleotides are TGTGCCAGCAGCCAAGAGGAGGGGAGGGACGGCTACACCTTC. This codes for CASSQEEGRDGYTF.

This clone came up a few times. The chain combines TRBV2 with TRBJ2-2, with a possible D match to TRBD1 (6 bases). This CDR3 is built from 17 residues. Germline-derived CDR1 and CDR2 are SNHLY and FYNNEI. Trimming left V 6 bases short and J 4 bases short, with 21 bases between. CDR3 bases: TGTGCCAGCAGGGGTATCGCATGGACAGTTCGCACCGGGGAGCTGTTTTTT. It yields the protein CASRGIAWTVRTGELFF.

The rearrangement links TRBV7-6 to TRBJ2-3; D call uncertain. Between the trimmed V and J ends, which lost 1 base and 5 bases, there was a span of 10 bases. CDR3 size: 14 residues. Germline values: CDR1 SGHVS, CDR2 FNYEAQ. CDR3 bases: TGTGCCAGCAGCTTAGAAACTCGCTTAGATACGCAGTATTTT. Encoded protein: CASSLETRLDTQYF.

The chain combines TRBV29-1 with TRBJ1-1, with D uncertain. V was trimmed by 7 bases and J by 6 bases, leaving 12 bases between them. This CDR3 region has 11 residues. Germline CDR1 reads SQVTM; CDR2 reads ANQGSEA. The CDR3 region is CSAHESPEAFF. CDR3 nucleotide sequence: TGCAGCGCCCACGAAAGCCCTGAAGCTTTCTTT.

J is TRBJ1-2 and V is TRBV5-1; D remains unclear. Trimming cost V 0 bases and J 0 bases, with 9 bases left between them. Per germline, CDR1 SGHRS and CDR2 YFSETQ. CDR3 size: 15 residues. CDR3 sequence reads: CASSLDSRSNYGYTF. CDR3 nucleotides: TGCGCCAGCAGCTTGGACTCACGGTCTAACTATGGCTACACCTTC.

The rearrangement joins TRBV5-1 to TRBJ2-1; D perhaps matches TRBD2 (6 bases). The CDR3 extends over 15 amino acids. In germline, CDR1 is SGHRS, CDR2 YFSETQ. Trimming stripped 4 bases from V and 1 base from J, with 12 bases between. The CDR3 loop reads CASSADGGSYNEQFF. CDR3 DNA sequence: TGCGCCAGCAGCGCCGACGGAGGGTCCTACAATGAGCAGTTCTTC.

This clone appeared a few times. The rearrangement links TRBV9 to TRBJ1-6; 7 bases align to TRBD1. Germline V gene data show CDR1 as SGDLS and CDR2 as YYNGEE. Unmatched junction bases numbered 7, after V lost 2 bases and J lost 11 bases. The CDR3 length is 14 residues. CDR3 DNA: TGTGCCAGCAGCGTCGTGGGACAGTACGCACCCCTCCACTTT. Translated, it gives CASSVVGQYAPLHF. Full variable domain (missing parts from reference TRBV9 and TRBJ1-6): DSGVTQTPKHLITATGQRVTLRCSPRSGDLSVYWYQQSLDQGLQFLIQYYNGEERAKGNILERFSAQQFPDLHSELNLSSLELGDSALYFCASSVVGQYAPLHFGNGTRLTVT.

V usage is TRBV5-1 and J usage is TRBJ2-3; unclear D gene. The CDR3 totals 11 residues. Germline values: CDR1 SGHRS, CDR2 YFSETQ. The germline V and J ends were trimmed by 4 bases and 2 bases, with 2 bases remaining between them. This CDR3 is CASSITDTQYF. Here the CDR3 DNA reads TGCGCCAGCAGCATCACAGATACGCAGTATTTT.

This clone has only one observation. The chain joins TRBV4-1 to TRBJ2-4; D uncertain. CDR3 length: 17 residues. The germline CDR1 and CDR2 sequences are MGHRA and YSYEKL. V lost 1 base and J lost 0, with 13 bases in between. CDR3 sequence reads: CASSQGTDSLAKNIQYF. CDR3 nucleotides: TGCGCCAGCAGCCAAGGAACAGATTCCCTAGCCAAAAACATTCAGTACTTC.

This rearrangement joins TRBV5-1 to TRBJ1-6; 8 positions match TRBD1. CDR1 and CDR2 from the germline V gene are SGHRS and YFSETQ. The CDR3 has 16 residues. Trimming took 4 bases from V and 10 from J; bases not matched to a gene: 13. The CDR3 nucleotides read TGCGCCAGCAGCCAAGATCCCGGGACAGGTCAATCACCCCTCCACTTT. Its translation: CASSQDPGTGQSPLHF. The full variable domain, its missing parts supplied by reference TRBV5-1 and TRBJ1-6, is KAGVTQTPRYLIKTRGQQVTLSCSPISGHRSVSWYQQTPGQGLQFLFEYFSETQRNKGNFPGRFSGRQFSNSRSEMNVSTLELGDSALYLCASSQDPGTGQSPLHFGNGTRLTVT.

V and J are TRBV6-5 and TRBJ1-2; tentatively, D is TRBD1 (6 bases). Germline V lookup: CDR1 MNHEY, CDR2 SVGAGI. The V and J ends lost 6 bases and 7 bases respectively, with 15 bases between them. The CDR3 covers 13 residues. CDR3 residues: CASRPVGGFGYTF. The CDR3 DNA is TGTGCCAGCAGACCCGTGGGGGGCTTTGGCTACACCTTC.

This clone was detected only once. In nucleotides, the CDR3 is TGCAGCGTCCGAGGGACGGATTATGAAAAACTGTTTTTT. It is translated as CSVRGTDYEKLFF. V usage is TRBV29-1 and J usage is TRBJ1-4, with D perhaps matching TRBD1 (5 bases). Germline V gene data show CDR1 as SQVTM and CDR2 as ANQGSEA. The CDR3 is 13 residues long. V lost 6 bases and J lost 6, with 14 bases in between.

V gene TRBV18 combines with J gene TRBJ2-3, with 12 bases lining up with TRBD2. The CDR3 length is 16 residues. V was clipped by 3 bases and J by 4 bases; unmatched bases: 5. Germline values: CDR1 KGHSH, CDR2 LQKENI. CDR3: CASSPLAGGPADTQYF. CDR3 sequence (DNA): TGTGCCAGCTCACCCCTAGCGGGGGGGCCGGCAGATACGCAGTATTTT. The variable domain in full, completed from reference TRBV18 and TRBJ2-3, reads NAGVMQNPRHLVRRRGQEARLRCSPMKGHSHVYWYRQLPEEGLKFMVYLQKENIIDESGMPKERFSAEFPKEGPSILRIQQVVRGDSAAYFCASSPLAGGPADTQYFGPGTRLTVL.

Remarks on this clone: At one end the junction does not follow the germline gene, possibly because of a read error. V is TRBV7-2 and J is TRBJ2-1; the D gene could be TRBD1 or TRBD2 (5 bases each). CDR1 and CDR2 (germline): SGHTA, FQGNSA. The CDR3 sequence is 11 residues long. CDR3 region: CASSQVGAGVF. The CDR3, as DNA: TGTGCCAGCAGCCAGGTCGGGGCCGGAGTCTTC.

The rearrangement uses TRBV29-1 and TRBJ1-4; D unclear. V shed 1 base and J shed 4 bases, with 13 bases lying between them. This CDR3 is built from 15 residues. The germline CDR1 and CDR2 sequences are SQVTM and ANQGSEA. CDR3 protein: CSVEGRHGRNEKLFF. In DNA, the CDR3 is TGCAGCGTTGAAGGGAGGCACGGGCGTAATGAAAAACTGTTTTTT.

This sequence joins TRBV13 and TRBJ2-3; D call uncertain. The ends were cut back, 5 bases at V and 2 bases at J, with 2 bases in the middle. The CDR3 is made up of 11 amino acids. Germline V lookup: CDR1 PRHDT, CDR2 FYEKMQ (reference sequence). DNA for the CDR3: TGTGCCAGCAGCGCCACAGATACGCAGTATTTT. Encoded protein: CASSATDTQYF.